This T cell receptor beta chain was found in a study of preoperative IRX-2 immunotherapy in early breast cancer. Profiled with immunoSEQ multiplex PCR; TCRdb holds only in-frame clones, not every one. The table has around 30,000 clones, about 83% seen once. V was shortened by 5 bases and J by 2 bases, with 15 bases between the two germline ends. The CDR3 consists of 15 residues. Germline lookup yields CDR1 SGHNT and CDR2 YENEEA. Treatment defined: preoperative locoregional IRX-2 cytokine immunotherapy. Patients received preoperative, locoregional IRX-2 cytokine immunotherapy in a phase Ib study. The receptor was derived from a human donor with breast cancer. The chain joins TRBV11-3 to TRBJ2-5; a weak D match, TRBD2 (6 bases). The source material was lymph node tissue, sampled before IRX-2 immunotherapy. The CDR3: CASSPLRGPQETQYF. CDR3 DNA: TGTGCCAGCAGCCCTTTGCGGGGACCGCAAGAGACCCAGTACTTC.